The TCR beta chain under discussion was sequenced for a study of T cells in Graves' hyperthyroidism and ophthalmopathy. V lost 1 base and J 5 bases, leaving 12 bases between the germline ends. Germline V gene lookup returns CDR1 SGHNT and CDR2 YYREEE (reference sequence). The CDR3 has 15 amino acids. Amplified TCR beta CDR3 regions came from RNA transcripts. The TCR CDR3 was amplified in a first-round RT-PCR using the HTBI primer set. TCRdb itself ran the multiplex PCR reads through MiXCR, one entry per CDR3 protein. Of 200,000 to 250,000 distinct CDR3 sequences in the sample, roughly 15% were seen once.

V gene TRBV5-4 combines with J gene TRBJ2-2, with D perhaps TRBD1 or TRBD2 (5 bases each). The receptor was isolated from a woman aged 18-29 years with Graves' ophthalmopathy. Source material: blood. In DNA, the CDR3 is TGTGCCAGCAGCTTGACTAGTGGGGCTACCGGGGAGCTGTTTTTT. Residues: CASSLTSGATGELFF.